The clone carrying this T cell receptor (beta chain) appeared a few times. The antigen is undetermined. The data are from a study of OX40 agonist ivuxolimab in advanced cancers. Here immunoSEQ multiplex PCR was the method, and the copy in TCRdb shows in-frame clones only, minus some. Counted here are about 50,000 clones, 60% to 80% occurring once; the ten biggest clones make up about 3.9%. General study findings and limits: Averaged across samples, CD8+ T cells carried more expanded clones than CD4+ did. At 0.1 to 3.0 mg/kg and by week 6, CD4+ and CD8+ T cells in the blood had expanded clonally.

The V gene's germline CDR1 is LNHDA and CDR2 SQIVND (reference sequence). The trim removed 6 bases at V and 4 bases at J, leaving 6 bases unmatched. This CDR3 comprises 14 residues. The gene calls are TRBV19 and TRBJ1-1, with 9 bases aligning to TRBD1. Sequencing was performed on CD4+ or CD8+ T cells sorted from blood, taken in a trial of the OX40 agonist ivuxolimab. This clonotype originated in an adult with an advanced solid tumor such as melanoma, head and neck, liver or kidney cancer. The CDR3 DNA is TGTGCCAGTAGCAAAGGACAGGGGATCACTGAAGCTTTCTTT. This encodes CASSKGQGITEAFF.